The rows below give T cell receptor beta chains drawn from one sample of a study of blood T cells in healthy people across ages. A single record per CDR3 protein comes from TCRdb applying MiXCR to the 5' RACE reads. This sample carries about 1 million distinct CDR3 sequences, under 55% of them seen once, and the ten largest clones take 18%. The specimen was blood. The receptor source for this set is a woman aged 60-75 years in good health. Both conserved end residues are part of each CDR3. Fields, in order: clone size, D gene, V gene, J gene, CDR3 DNA, CDR3 protein. The D gene is left open where the match is weak. Where a row states a size, it is once, few, many or the class of an expanded clone; other rows omit it.

clone size: -; D gene: TRBD1; V gene: TRBV29-1; J gene: TRBJ1-1; CDR3 DNA: TGCAGCGTTGGGGGATGGACAGGGAGTATGTTTGACACTGAAGCTTTCTTT; CDR3 protein: CSVGGWTGSMFDTEAFF
clone size: -; D gene: TRBD2; V gene: TRBV20-1; J gene: TRBJ2-1; CDR3 DNA: TGCAGTGCCTATAGCGGGAGGGTAGCGAATGAGCAGTTCTTC; CDR3 protein: CSAYSGRVANEQFF
clone size: once; D gene: TRBD2; V gene: TRBV9; J gene: TRBJ2-3; CDR3 DNA: TGTGCCAGCAGCGTGAGGACTAGTTTGGATACGCAGTATTTT; CDR3 protein: CASSVRTSLDTQYF
clone size: few; D gene: -; V gene: TRBV6-5; J gene: TRBJ1-5; CDR3 DNA: TGTGCCTCCCAGTTGGATAGCAATCAGCCCCAGCATTTT; CDR3 protein: CASQLDSNQPQHF
clone size: -; D gene: TRBD1; V gene: TRBV29-1; J gene: TRBJ2-1; CDR3 DNA: TGCAGCGTGGACAGGAGATTATACAATGAGCAGTTCTTC; CDR3 protein: CSVDRRLYNEQFF
clone size: few; D gene: TRBD1; V gene: TRBV4-1; J gene: TRBJ1-2; CDR3 DNA: TGCGCCAGCAGCCAAGCGGGACAGAGCTTCGGGTACACCTTC; CDR3 protein: CASSQAGQSFGYTF
clone size: few; D gene: TRBD2; V gene: TRBV11-1; J gene: TRBJ2-3; CDR3 DNA: TGTGCCAGCAGTCGACTAGCGGGAGTAGATACGCAGTATTTT; CDR3 protein: CASSRLAGVDTQYF
clone size: -; D gene: -; V gene: TRBV11-1; J gene: TRBJ2-1; CDR3 DNA: TGTACCAGCAGTGGTGGCAACGCCTACAATGAGCAGTTCTTC; CDR3 protein: CTSSGGNAYNEQFF
clone size: -; D gene: -; V gene: TRBV29-1; J gene: TRBJ1-2; CDR3 DNA: TGCAGCGTTGTAGGGCAGGGCTTTGGAGGCTACACCTTC; CDR3 protein: CSVVGQGFGGYTF
clone size: -; D gene: TRBD2; V gene: TRBV10-1; J gene: TRBJ2-1; CDR3 DNA: TGCGCCAGCAGTGATACGACTAGCGGACTCCACAATGAGCAGTTCTTC; CDR3 protein: CASSDTTSGLHNEQFF
clone size: few; D gene: -; V gene: TRBV20-1; J gene: TRBJ2-3; CDR3 DNA: TGCAGTGCTGAAGGGAGAACAGATACGCAGTATTTT; CDR3 protein: CSAEGRTDTQYF
clone size: -; D gene: TRBD1; V gene: TRBV29-1; J gene: TRBJ2-5; CDR3 DNA: TGCAGCGTAGCCAGGACAGGGGATCGAGAGACCCAGTACTTC; CDR3 protein: CSVARTGDRETQYF
clone size: -; D gene: TRBD1; V gene: TRBV12-3/TRBV12-4; J gene: TRBJ1-4; CDR3 DNA: TGTGCCGGCAGCCTAATGACAGGGGTAAATGAAAAACTGTTTTTT; CDR3 protein: CAGSLMTGVNEKLFF
clone size: -; D gene: -; V gene: TRBV20-1; J gene: TRBJ2-3; CDR3 DNA: TGCAGTGCTAGGAGGGGGGGTAGGACAGGGTCGCAGTATTTT; CDR3 protein: CSARRGGRTGSQYF
clone size: -; D gene: TRBD2; V gene: TRBV3-1; J gene: TRBJ2-1; CDR3 DNA: TGTGCCAGCAGCCAAAAACCAGCGGGGGCAAATGAGCAGTTCTTC; CDR3 protein: CASSQKPAGANEQFF
clone size: -; D gene: -; V gene: TRBV11-2; J gene: TRBJ2-7; CDR3 DNA: TGTGCCAGCAGCCCCCAGTTCAGTTCGGACGAGCAGTACTTC; CDR3 protein: CASSPQFSSDEQYF
clone size: -; D gene: TRBD1; V gene: TRBV20-1; J gene: TRBJ2-3; CDR3 DNA: TGCAGTGCTAGAGATCCTTATAGGACAGGGATCGCAGATACGCAGTATTTT; CDR3 protein: CSARDPYRTGIADTQYF
clone size: -; D gene: -; V gene: TRBV9; J gene: TRBJ2-3; CDR3 DNA: TGTGCCAGCAGCGTAGGCCTAGTGCCGACAGATACGCAGTATTTT; CDR3 protein: CASSVGLVPTDTQYF
clone size: few; D gene: -; V gene: TRBV27; J gene: TRBJ2-1; CDR3 DNA: TGTGCCAGCACCGATGTGGGGGCCTACAATGAGCAGTTCTTC; CDR3 protein: CASTDVGAYNEQFF
clone size: -; D gene: -; V gene: TRBV10-3; J gene: TRBJ2-2; CDR3 DNA: TGTGCCATCAGCGAGCTGGGGCCAACCGGGGAGCTGTTTTTT; CDR3 protein: CAISELGPTGELFF
clone size: -; D gene: -; V gene: TRBV4-2; J gene: TRBJ2-1; CDR3 DNA: TGTGCCAGCAGCCAAGCGGTCAGGGGCCCCGAGCAGTTCTTC; CDR3 protein: CASSQAVRGPEQFF
clone size: -; D gene: -; V gene: TRBV5-5; J gene: TRBJ2-7; CDR3 DNA: TGTGCCAGCAGCTTGGCGCCAGGGGACAACTACGAGCAGTACTTC; CDR3 protein: CASSLAPGDNYEQYF
clone size: -; D gene: TRBD1; V gene: TRBV7-2; J gene: TRBJ2-1; CDR3 DNA: TGTGCCAGCAGCCTACCGACAGGGTTGTACAATGAGCAGTTCTTC; CDR3 protein: CASSLPTGLYNEQFF
clone size: -; D gene: TRBD1; V gene: TRBV3-1; J gene: TRBJ1-2; CDR3 DNA: TGTGCCAGCAGCCAAGATGGAAGGCAGGGGGCGGCTAACTATGGCTACACCTTC; CDR3 protein: CASSQDGRQGAANYGYTF